This T cell receptor (beta chain) was observed in a study of blood T cell repertoires in COVID-19. Study background: PBMCs, B-cell-depleted T cells, or T cells were the source of the cDNA or gDNA that made up the material.

The table came from immunoSEQ multiplex PCR; TCRdb's copy has only in-frame clones and leaves some out. The table records 40,000 to 50,000 clones, 88% of them present only once. There are 13 residues in the CDR3. CDR1 and CDR2 (germline): WNHNN, SYGVQD (reference sequence). V lost 3 bases, J lost 0 bases, and 5 bases lay in between. The chain links TRBV10-1 to TRBJ1-1; D not certain. The receptor was derived from a human donor in a cohort sampled during active COVID-19. Specimen: peripheral blood. CDR3 region: CASSDFLNTEAFF. The CDR3 coding sequence is TGCGCCAGCAGTGACTTCTTGAACACTGAAGCTTTCTTT.